This T cell receptor beta chain was retrieved from a study of T cells after yellow fever vaccination (dated by TCRdb to about 2019). Describing the broader study: The SMART-Seq v4 Ultra Low Input RNA kit was used to prepare libraries from fractions with low cell numbers. Blood was drawn at multiple timepoints before and after primary and secondary immunization, with bulk PBMC replicates and cell subsets isolated. To follow T-cell clones before and after both primary and booster YFV17D yellow fever vaccination, bulk TCR alpha and beta repertoires underwent longitudinal sequencing. The cohort comprised two healthy male donors, one aged 18 to 30 and one aged 30 to 39 years.

The germline V gene (reference sequence) specifies DFQATT as CDR1 and SNEGSKA as CDR2. Measured from the cysteine to the phenylalanine, the CDR3 is 15 residues long. Solely the CDR3 DNA is kept, with 45 bases framed from the first base. The germline V and J ends show losses of 5 bases and 5 bases respectively, and no gene match explains 11 bases of the junction. TCR cDNA was synthesized by 5'RACE template switching, which introduced a universal primer site and unique molecular identifiers. cDNA synthesis was primed from both the TCR alpha and TCR beta constant segments. Library amplification involved two PCR steps, and the second step added sample barcodes and sequencing adapters. Sequencing of libraries was performed on Illumina HiSeq 2500 (2x100 bp) or NovaSeq (2x150 bp). Processing in the source paper ran as follows. Reads were demultiplexed and collapsed into UMI consensus sequences with MIGEC, and V(D)J alignment was performed with MiXCR. Vaccine-responding clonotypes were defined with edgeR using replicate PBMC samples, requiring FDR below 0.01 and a log2 fold change above 5 up to day 15. Each bulk clonotype was labeled CD4 or CD8 based on which sequenced repertoire, CD4 or CD8, contained the clonotype at higher abundance. In TCRdb, the public reads were trimmed at Q25 with fastp and aligned with MiXCR, with productive beta chains retained. Each CDR3 protein appears once, grouped with its most common genes and DNA. Here the V and J calls rest on TCRdb's processing, not on the authors' analysis. Recorded for this sample are some 110,000 distinct CDR3 sequences; approximately 7% of them occurred a single time. The ten largest clonotypes hold 2.5% of the sample.

This clonotype was recorded at least ten times. Which antigen it targets is not known. Base qualities are missing; no much larger clone stands one base away. What the authors observed across the whole study: The secondary T-cell response was found to be weaker but faster than the primary response, with a peak reached on day 5 rather than on day 15. Computational filtering was required because FACS-sorted repertoires could contain abundant contaminating clonotypes from the bulk population. A small share of clonotypes was detected in both CD4 and CD8 compartments, with the overlap likely arising from convergent recombination. After the booster, most clones that had expanded after primary vaccination were detected again (around 96% of CD4 and more than 85% of CD8), suggesting broad maintenance of memory. Only a couple of donors were included in the study, so the extent to which the findings can be generalized is limited.

What this sample's treatment or condition label stands for: live attenuated yellow fever vaccine strain. PBMCs were isolated from peripheral blood using a standard Ficoll-Paque protocol. Dynabeads CD4 and CD8 positive selection kits were used to isolate CD4 and CD8 T-cell fractions. TriZol was used to extract RNA from bulk PBMCs, CD4 and CD8 fractions, and dextramer-positive and dextramer-negative fractions. The sequence derives from a young man who received the YFV17D yellow fever vaccine. The V and J genes are TRBV20-1 and TRBJ2-3; 9 central nucleotides agree with TRBD1. Here the sequenced sample was CD4+ T cells sorted from PBMCs, taken 9 to 11 days after the first yellow fever vaccination. The CDR3 reads as follows: CSADPPQGARDTQYF. The sequence in DNA is TGCAGTGCTGATCCCCCACAGGGGGCAAGAGATACGCAGTATTTT.